This T cell receptor beta chain emerged from a study of chemoradiotherapy in HPV16-positive cancers. The V and J ends lost 2 bases and 8 bases respectively, with 21 bases between them. The germline V gene encodes CDR1 KGHSH and CDR2 LQKENI. This CDR3 has 16 residues. Profiling relied on immunoSEQ multiplex PCR, and the TCRdb table lists in-frame clones only, not all of them. The sample includes about 7,000 clones, 75% to 80% of them seen just once. This chain connects TRBV18 to TRBJ1-2, with D possibly matching TRBD1 (5 bases). The receptor comes from a human donor with HPV-associated anogenital cancer. Sampling was done from a patient who underwent chemoradiotherapy. The chain's CDR3 is CASSPKDVSGRRGYTF. In DNA, the CDR3 is TGTGCCAGCTCACCAAAGGATGTTTCAGGGCGACGGGGCTACACCTTC.